The 29 T cell receptor beta chains in this list originate from one sample, sequenced in a study of T cell repertoires in cytomegalovirus infection. TCRdb itself ran the reads through MiXCR, one entry per CDR3 protein. The sample contains under 100,000 distinct CDR3 sequences, roughly 3.7% of which appear only once. Sequencing was carried out using PBMCs. The receptors derive from a human donor in good health (CMV status not recorded). Some clones in this sample may be carry-over from other donors' samples.

This clonotype has a count of ten or more. The V and J genes are TRBV6-1 and TRBJ1-1, with D uncertain. This CDR3 is built from 11 residues. With 8 bases removed from V and 1 base from J, the gap between germline ends came to 5 bases. Germline V gene data show CDR1 as MNHNS and CDR2 as SASEGT. This chain's CDR3 is CASGPNTEAFF. The CDR3 bases are TGTGCCAGCGGACCGAACACTGAAGCTTTCTTT.

About this clonotype: A read error is possible here, since a much larger clone lies one base away. The V and J genes are TRBV2 and TRBJ1-4, with 7 bases that match TRBD1. The CDR3 sequence is 15 residues long. Per germline, CDR1 SNHLY and CDR2 FYNNEI. CDR3 bases: TGTGCCAGCAGCGCACAGGGGTCGTTGGCTGAAAAACTGGTTTTT. This sequence encodes CASSAQGSLAEKLVF. Full variable domain (missing parts from reference TRBV2 and TRBJ1-4): EPEVTQTPSHQVTQMGQEVILRCVPISNHLYFYWYRQILGQKVEFLVSFYNNEISEKSEIFDDQFSVERPDGSNFTLKIRSTKLEDSAMYFCASSAQGSLAEKLVFGSGTQLSVL.

This clonotype was observed many times. The chain recombines TRBV5-4 with TRBJ1-2; tentatively, D is TRBD1 (6 bases). CDR1 SGHNT and CDR2 YYREEE come from the germline V gene (reference sequence). V was trimmed by 4 bases and J by 6 bases, leaving 19 bases between them. CDR3 length: 15 amino acids. CDR3 protein: CASSKILGQSHGYTF. The DNA for the CDR3 is TGTGCCAGCAGCAAGATTCTCGGACAGTCTCATGGCTACACCTTC.

This clonotype showed up many times. V and J are TRBV28 and TRBJ1-5; 10 bases map to TRBD1. Germline-derived CDR1 and CDR2 are MDHEN and SYDVKM. The ends lost 4 bases at V and 3 bases at J; junction bases unmatched: 3. The CDR3 runs 15 residues. The CDR3 DNA follows: TGTGCCAGCAGTTGGACAGGGGGGTTCAATCAGCCCCAGCATTTT. Its protein is CASSWTGGFNQPQHF.

This clonotype has ten or more counts. The gene calls are TRBV28 and TRBJ2-7; D tentatively reads TRBD1 or TRBD2 (7 bases each). With 5 bases removed from V and 2 bases from J, the gap between germline ends came to 19 bases. Germline V gene data show CDR1 as MDHEN and CDR2 as SYDVKM. The CDR3 extends over 16 amino acids. For the CDR3, the DNA is TGTGCCAGCAGTCGTGGGGGGGGACAGAGAGCCTACGAGCAGTACTTC. Translated, it gives CASSRGGGQRAYEQYF. The whole variable domain, filled in from reference TRBV28 and TRBJ2-7, reads DVKVTQSSRYLVKRTGEKVFLECVQDMDHENMFWYRQDPGLGLRLIYFSYDVKMKEKGDIPEGYSVSREKKERFSLILESASTNQTSMYLCASSRGGGQRAYEQYFGPGTRLTVT.

This clonotype was counted at least ten times. V gene TRBV10-3 combines with J gene TRBJ2-5, with D perhaps TRBD1 (6 bases). The CDR3 runs 15 residues. Germline V gene lookup returns CDR1 ENHRY and CDR2 SYGVKD. V gave up 6 bases and J gave up 1 base, with 15 bases separating them. This CDR3 is CAISDRRDIQETQYF. CDR3 nucleotides: TGTGCCATCAGCGACCGTAGGGACATCCAAGAGACCCAGTACTTC.

The sample holds many counts of this clonotype. The chain links TRBV7-6 to TRBJ2-5, with a tentative D call TRBD2 (7 bases). V was cut by 2 bases and J by 3 bases, with 13 bases left in between. CDR1 is SGHVS, CDR2 FNYEAQ, per germline. The CDR3 runs 15 residues. The CDR3 DNA reads TGTGCCAGCAGCTTAAGCGGGACACCAGAAGAGACCCAGTACTTC. It specifies CASSLSGTPEETQYF.

This sequence joins TRBV7-2 and TRBJ2-7, with TRBD2 matching over 15 bases. The V and J ends lost 5 bases and 2 bases, in that order; junction bases with no gene match: 10. CDR3 length: 18 amino acids. Germline values: CDR1 SGHTA, CDR2 FQGNSA. CDR3 amino acids: CASSRTSGGAKVAYEQYF. Written as DNA, the CDR3 is TGTGCCAGCAGCCGGACTAGCGGGGGGGCCAAGGTAGCCTACGAGCAGTACTTC.

This clonotype was counted at least ten times. J is TRBJ2-3 and V is TRBV7-2; D is unclear. Trimming cost V 1 base and J 2 bases, with 7 bases left between them. Looked up from germline, CDR1 is SGHTA and CDR2 is FQGNSA. This CDR3 region has 14 residues. CDR3 region: CASSLEISTDTQYF. CDR3 coding DNA: TGTGCCAGCAGCTTAGAGATATCCACAGATACGCAGTATTTT.

This clonotype is large by share. The V call is TRBV12-3 or TRBV12-4, the J call TRBJ1-4, with D possibly matching TRBD1 (6 bases). The CDR3 has 15 residues. Trimming removed 5 bases at V and 2 bases at J, with 12 bases between. The CDR3, as DNA: TGTGCCAGCAGTCTAAACCAGGGGACTAATGAAAAACTGTTTTTT. Translation gives CASSLNQGTNEKLFF.

This clonotype was seen many times. This chain uses TRBV12-3 or TRBV12-4 with TRBJ1-5, with D possibly matching TRBD1 (5 bases). Between the trimmed V and J ends, which lost 8 bases and 7 bases, there was a span of 21 bases. The CDR3 covers 15 residues. CDR3 coding DNA: TGTGCCAGCGCCACGGGGGGGGACTATGGGCAGCCCCAGCATTTT. This gives the protein CASATGGDYGQPQHF.

This clonotype was seen only a few times. This sequence joins TRBV28 and TRBJ2-7; possible D gene TRBD2, 5 bases. Trimming shortened V by 6 bases and J by 6 bases, and 24 bases separated the two germline ends. The V gene's germline CDR1 is MDHEN and CDR2 SYDVKM. CDR3 length: 16 residues. CDR3 residues: CASSPTFWSVGGEQYF. Here the CDR3 DNA reads TGTGCCAGCAGCCCGACTTTTTGGAGCGTCGGAGGCGAGCAGTACTTC. Based on the CDR3 plus reference TRBV28 and TRBJ2-7, the full variable domain is DVKVTQSSRYLVKRTGEKVFLECVQDMDHENMFWYRQDPGLGLRLIYFSYDVKMKEKGDIPEGYSVSREKKERFSLILESASTNQTSMYLCASSPTFWSVGGEQYFGPGTRLTVT.

This clonotype was seen ten or more times. The J gene is TRBJ1-1, the V gene TRBV4-1; 10 positions match TRBD1. CDR3 size: 15 residues. The V and J ends lost 5 bases and 1 base, in that order; junction bases with no gene match: 4. Germline assignment: CDR1 MGHRA and CDR2 YSYEKL. The CDR3 sequence is CASSGGDRGNTEAFF. The CDR3 nucleotides are TGCGCCAGCAGCGGAGGGGACAGGGGGAACACTGAAGCTTTCTTT.

This clonotype has a count of ten or more. The chain employs TRBV12-3 or TRBV12-4 and TRBJ1-4; 7 bases fit TRBD1. The CDR3 is made up of 14 amino acids. V lost 8 bases to trimming and J lost 4 bases; unmatched junction nucleotides: 7. The CDR3 sequence: CASSTGQLNEKLFF. CDR3 nucleotide sequence: TGTGCCAGCTCTACGGGACAGCTTAATGAAAAACTGTTTTTT.

In its sample, this clonotype was seen many times. The V and J genes are TRBV19 and TRBJ1-5; D not certain. The CDR3 length is 15 residues. V was clipped by 1 base and J by 4 bases, with 11 bases between them. Germline loops: CDR1 LNHDA, CDR2 SQIVND (reference sequence). The CDR3 loop is CASSIVDGDNQPQHF. The CDR3 DNA reads as TGTGCCAGTAGTATAGTAGACGGGGATAATCAGCCCCAGCATTTT.

This clonotype has a count of ten or more. This rearrangement joins TRBV5-1 to TRBJ1-5; 9 bases align to TRBD1. Germline lookup yields CDR1 SGHRS and CDR2 YFSETQ. J lost 4 bases, V lost 0 bases, and 8 bases had no gene match. The CDR3 is 17 residues long. The DNA for the CDR3 is TGCGCCAGCAGCTTGGACCCCCCGGGACAGGGAAATCAGCCCCAGCATTTT. Protein product: CASSLDPPGQGNQPQHF. Looking up the rest from reference TRBV5-1 and TRBJ1-5 gives the full variable domain: KAGVTQTPRYLIKTRGQQVTLSCSPISGHRSVSWYQQTPGQGLQFLFEYFSETQRNKGNFPGRFSGRQFSNSRSEMNVSTLELGDSALYLCASSLDPPGQGNQPQHFGDGTRLSIL.

This clonotype came up many times. The chain recombines TRBV7-8 with TRBJ1-1; a possible D gene is TRBD1 (5 bases). Trimming stripped 1 base from V and 2 bases from J, with 14 bases between. The CDR3 has 16 residues. CDR1 and CDR2 from the germline V gene are SGHVS and FQNEAQ. The CDR3 loop reads CASSLGGGTLNTEAFF. The CDR3 coding sequence is TGTGCCAGCAGCTTAGGTGGAGGGACTCTTAACACTGAAGCTTTCTTT.

This clonotype was found many times. The chain combines TRBV6-5 with TRBJ2-2, with D perhaps matching TRBD1 (6 bases). CDR1 MNHEY and CDR2 SVGAGI come from the germline V gene. The CDR3 runs 15 residues. The V and J ends lost 2 bases and 0 bases respectively, with 7 bases between them. For the CDR3, the DNA is TGTGCCAGCAGTTACAGGACAGCGAACACCGGGGAGCTGTTTTTT. Amino acid sequence: CASSYRTANTGELFF.

This clonotype has ten or more counts. The rearrangement uses TRBV10-2 and TRBJ2-7; D not resolved. Trimming took off 2 bases at V and 5 bases at J, with 4 bases between the two ends. CDR1 is WSHSY, CDR2 SAAADI, per germline. This CDR3 is built from 11 residues. CDR3 in DNA: TGCGCCAGCAGTGAGCTGGACGAGCAGTACTTC. It is translated as CASSELDEQYF.

This clonotype was observed many times. The rearrangement joins TRBV12-3 or TRBV12-4 to TRBJ2-3, with TRBD2 matching 11 bases. The CDR3 length is 16 residues. With V trimmed by 6 bases and J by 1 base, 6 bases remained unmatched. CDR3 sequence reads: CASRPATSGGTDTQYF. CDR3 DNA sequence: TGTGCCAGCAGGCCCGCGACTAGCGGGGGCACAGATACGCAGTATTTT.

This clonotype was seen at least ten times. The V call is TRBV19, the J call TRBJ2-5; D ambiguous. Germline V CDR1 and CDR2: LNHDA, SQIVND (reference sequence). Trimming pared 6 bases from V and 4 bases from J, leaving 6 bases between. CDR3 size: 11 residues. The CDR3 DNA reads as TGTGCCAGTAGCAAAAGAGAGACCCAGTACTTC. It translates to CASSKRETQYF. The whole variable domain, remainder taken from reference TRBV19 and TRBJ2-5, is DGGITQSPKYLFRKEGQNVTLSCEQNLNHDAMYWYRQDPGQGLRLIYYSQIVNDFQKGDIAEGYSVSREKKESFPLTVTSAQKNPTAFYLCASSKRETQYFGPGTRLLVL.

This clonotype was observed many times. This chain uses TRBV4-2 with TRBJ2-6; maybe TRBD1 (6 bases). This CDR3 contains 16 residues. V was shortened by 3 bases and J by 0 bases, with 9 bases between the two germline ends. CDR1 is LGHNA and CDR2 is YNFKEQ in the germline V gene. The chain's CDR3 is CASSQSDSSGANVLTF. The CDR3 coding sequence is TGTGCCAGCAGCCAGTCGGACAGCTCTGGGGCCAACGTCCTGACTTTC.

This clonotype was counted many times. The chain is built from TRBV4-1 and TRBJ1-4, with D tentatively TRBD1 (6 bases). The CDR3 length is 15 residues. Trimming took 4 bases from V and 8 from J, leaving 17 bases between them. CDR1 MGHRA and CDR2 YSYEKL come from the germline V gene. CDR3 sequence reads: CASSRTTGIGEKLFF. CDR3 nucleotides: TGCGCCAGCAGCCGAACAACAGGGATCGGAGAAAAACTGTTTTTT.

Ten or more counts support this clonotype. The chain joins TRBV14 to TRBJ2-5; TRBD2 matches at 7 bases. The germline V gene encodes CDR1 SGHDN and CDR2 FVKESK. The CDR3 runs to 15 residues. V was pared by 2 bases and J by 2 bases, with 5 bases of the junction left unmatched. Here the CDR3 reads CASSQQRGIQETQYF. CDR3 bases: TGTGCCAGCAGCCAACAGCGGGGCATACAAGAGACCCAGTACTTC.

At least ten counts were recorded for this clonotype. The V gene is TRBV12-3 or TRBV12-4, the J gene TRBJ1-1, with D maybe TRBD1 (5 bases). Deletions cut 6 bases from V and 1 base from J, with 12 bases between. The CDR3 consists of 14 residues. This CDR3 reads CASSRGQPNTEAFF. CDR3 DNA sequence: TGTGCCAGCAGCCGTGGACAACCGAACACTGAAGCTTTCTTT.

This clonotype was recorded at least ten times. The rearrangement links TRBV10-3 to TRBJ1-1; 8 nucleotides match TRBD1. Germline values: CDR1 ENHRY, CDR2 SYGVKD. The CDR3 runs to 15 residues. The junction had 6 bases not matched to a gene; V was cut back by 6 bases and J by 0 bases. CDR3 loop: CAIRGDRSMNTEAFF. DNA for the CDR3: TGTGCCATCAGGGGGGACAGGTCCATGAACACTGAAGCTTTCTTT.

This clonotype was recorded at least ten times. V usage is TRBV29-1 and J usage is TRBJ2-2; 7 bases are a match to TRBD1. The J segment lost 4 bases and the V segment lost 0 bases, leaving 8 bases of the junction unmatched. The CDR3 length is 16 residues. The germline gives CDR1 SQVTM, CDR2 ANQGSEA. The CDR3 is CSVEDIRDRGTGELFF. CDR3 sequence (DNA): TGCAGCGTTGAAGATATCCGGGACAGAGGCACCGGGGAGCTGTTTTTT.

This clonotype occurred many times. The CDR3 region is CASSVDHFNYGYTF. CDR3 sequence (DNA): TGTGCCAGCAGCGTAGACCATTTTAACTATGGCTACACCTTC. The V call is TRBV9, the J call TRBJ1-2; D is uncertain. Germline CDR1 and CDR2: SGDLS and YYNGEE. The CDR3 loop spans 14 amino acids. V was cut by 0 bases and J by 1 base, with 7 bases left in between.

This clonotype was detected ten times or more. V gene TRBV20-1 combines with J gene TRBJ2-1, with TRBD2 matching 9 bases. CDR3 size: 17 residues. V was pared by 3 bases and J by 5 bases, with 14 bases of the junction left unmatched. Germline V gene sequence: CDR1 DFQATT, CDR2 SNEGSKA (reference sequence). In nucleotides, the CDR3 is TGCAGTGCTAGTCTCCCTCTCCCCAGCGGGGGGAACAATGAGCAGTTCTTC. Residues: CSASLPLPSGGNNEQFF.